This T cell receptor beta chain was found in a study of cytomegalovirus exposure and HLA in healthy donors. Study-wide points: In a later analysis, a missense DCLRE1C variant was linked to TCR beta V- and J-gene trimming. Common viral pathogens seemed to be connected with several of the most significant clusters, according to a later analysis.

Concerning this clone: Its antigen is still unknown.

This PCR relied on a set of 60 Vbeta primers and 13 Jbeta primers. In the study's own analysis: The authors later counted 65 million to 90 million unique TCR beta chains, some 10 million of them shared. Data came from immunoSEQ multiplex PCR; TCRdb stores just in-frame clones and leaves some out. V and J calls plus clone size are reproduced from that table; the DNA served to infer D and trimming. Here the sample spans about 170,000 clones, roughly 85% being singletons. Germline V gene data show CDR1 as SGHDN and CDR2 as FVKESK. The CDR3 contains 12 residues. The V and J ends lost 4 bases and 8 bases respectively, with 9 bases between them.

The gene calls are TRBV14 and TRBJ1-3; D uncertain. Sequenced material: PBMCs. This TCR was recovered from a boy between 2 and 10 years old in good health and CMV-seronegative. CDR3 sequence: CASSRTRYTIYF. As DNA, the CDR3 is TGTGCCAGCAGCCGAACTCGGTACACCATATATTTT.